The following is a TCR beta chain sequence with its context. What it binds is not known. This CDR3 region has 14 residues. Trimming removed 7 bases from V and 6 bases from J, with 19 bases in between. From germline, CDR1 is MNHNS and CDR2 SASEGT. This entry belongs to a study of cytomegalovirus exposure and HLA in healthy donors. Produced via immunoSEQ multiplex PCR; TCRdb's table is partial and in-frame only. The repertoire has 200,000 to 250,000 clones, about nine tenths of them found once; the top ten carry about 2%. Study results and limitations: For most TCR sequences rarity was the rule, although some public TCRs occurred in many donors.

This chain links TRBV6-1 with TRBJ2-7; a weak D match, TRBD2 (6 bases). The sample taken for sequencing was PBMCs. The TCR was taken from a woman between 18 and 29 years old in good health and CMV-seropositive. For the CDR3, the DNA is TGTGCCAGCACCACCGCTACTAGCCTAGTCGAGCAGTACTTC. Translated: CASTTATSLVEQYF.